The clone carrying this T cell receptor beta chain occurred a few times. The source of the sample is a study of immune characterization of retroperitoneal liposarcoma. CDR1 and CDR2 from the germline V gene are MNHNS and SASEGT. CDR3 length: 12 residues. The V and J ends lost 6 bases and 7 bases, in that order; junction bases with no gene match: 4. TCRdb fed the PCR reads into MiXCR, producing one record per CDR3 protein. The sample contains thousands of distinct CDR3 sequences, approximately 39% of which appear only once. Sequencing was carried out using tumor tissue. The gene calls are TRBV6-1 and TRBJ1-1, with 8 bases that match TRBD1. This TCR was sampled from a male donor with retroperitoneal liposarcoma. CDR3 DNA sequence: TGTGCCAGCAGGGTAACAGGGGGTGAAGCTTTCTTT. It yields the protein CASRVTGGEAFF.